The next 28 T cell receptor beta chains were all read from a single sample in a study of OX40 agonist ivuxolimab in advanced cancers. The protocol was immunoSEQ multiplex PCR, while the TCRdb copy is restricted to in-frame clones and leaves out a portion. Among 35,000 to 55,000 clones listed, roughly 82% were seen once. The specimen comprised CD4+ or CD8+ T cells sorted from blood, sampled in a trial of the OX40 agonist ivuxolimab. These TCRs come from an adult with an advanced solid tumor such as melanoma, head and neck, liver or kidney cancer.

The genes are TRBV14 and TRBJ2-7, with D perhaps matching TRBD1 (6 bases). Between the trimmed V and J ends, which lost 4 bases and 3 bases, there was a span of 19 bases. Germline-derived CDR1 and CDR2 are SGHDN and FVKESK. The CDR3 sequence is 16 residues long. CDR3 sequence: CASSPQGARGFYEQYF. The CDR3, as DNA: TGTGCCAGCAGCCCTCAGGGCGCTAGGGGGTTCTACGAGCAGTACTTC.

The J gene is TRBJ2-1, the V gene TRBV11-1; D is possibly TRBD1 (6 bases). The germline CDR1 and CDR2 sequences are SGHAT and FQDESV (reference sequence). This CDR3 contains 14 residues. V was clipped by 5 bases and J by 5 bases, with 13 bases between them. Here the CDR3 DNA reads TGTGCCAGCAGCCTAGAGGGGGTGGACAATGAGCAGTTCTTC. It encodes CASSLEGVDNEQFF.

The rearrangement joins TRBV28 to TRBJ1-2; TRBD1 agrees at 7 bases. The CDR3 extends over 13 amino acids. Germline V gene sequence: CDR1 MDHEN, CDR2 SYDVKM. The junction had 4 bases not matched to a gene; V was cut back by 5 bases and J by 4 bases. The DNA for the CDR3 is TGTGCCAGCAGTACAGGGGCTGGCTATGGCTACACCTTC. Its translation is CASSTGAGYGYTF.

The genes are TRBV2 and TRBJ1-2; D gene ambiguous. The CDR3 has 13 amino acids. Germline values: CDR1 SNHLY, CDR2 FYNNEI. V dropped 11 bases and J dropped 3 bases, with 16 bases sitting between them. In DNA, the CDR3 is TGTGCCGGAAAGGAGGGCTTTGACTATGGCTACACCTTC. As protein: CAGKEGFDYGYTF.

This rearrangement joins TRBV4-1 to TRBJ2-7, with 7 bases matching TRBD1. Germline-derived CDR1 and CDR2 are MGHRA and YSYEKL. The V gene end was trimmed by 5 bases and the J gene end by 6 bases; junction bases not matched to a gene: 10. The CDR3 covers 14 residues. The CDR3 bases are TGCGCCAGCAGCAGGGACAGAGGTCCTCTCGAGCAGTACTTC. This encodes CASSRDRGPLEQYF.

The rearrangement links TRBV11-2 to TRBJ2-1, with D unclear. V was pared by 0 bases and J by 9 bases, with 12 bases between. The CDR3 sequence is 14 residues long. CDR1 and CDR2 from the germline V gene are SGHAT and FQNNGV. CDR3 residues: CASSLDTRLGEQFF. CDR3 coding DNA: TGTGCCAGCAGCTTAGATACGCGGTTGGGTGAGCAGTTCTTC.

The sample holds a few counts of this clone. V usage is TRBV2 and J usage is TRBJ1-3, with D unresolved. Germline CDR1 SNHLY, CDR2 FYNNEI. The length of the CDR3 is 13 residues. V lost 7 bases to trimming and J lost 1 base, with 8 bases between them. The chain's CDR3 is CASMASSGNTIYF. The CDR3 nucleotides read TGTGCCAGCATGGCCTCTTCTGGAAACACCATATATTTT.

The CDR3 spells CSVRENTYNSPLHF. The CDR3 DNA reads TGCAGCGTTCGGGAGAATACCTATAATTCACCCCTCCACTTT. The rearrangement links TRBV29-1 to TRBJ1-6, with D uncertain. CDR3 length equals 14 residues. Trimming removed 5 bases from V and 2 bases from J, with 10 bases in between. CDR1 and CDR2 from the germline V gene are SQVTM and ANQGSEA.

This CDR3 is CASSDGAGRFGNYGYTF. CDR3 coding DNA: TGTGCCAGTAGTGATGGGGCAGGGCGATTTGGTAACTATGGCTACACCTTC. The V and J genes are TRBV19 and TRBJ1-2, with a possible D match to TRBD1 (5 bases). Between the trimmed V and J ends, which lost 5 bases and 1 base, there was a span of 20 bases. CDR3 length equals 17 residues. Germline assignment: CDR1 LNHDA and CDR2 SQIVND (reference sequence).

This sequence joins TRBV6-5 and TRBJ1-4; D is possibly TRBD1 (6 bases). V was trimmed by 2 bases and J by 5 bases, leaving 15 bases between them. This CDR3 spans 16 amino acids. The V gene's germline CDR1 is MNHEY and CDR2 SVGAGI. The CDR3 sequence is CASSYLTGFGNEKLFF. DNA of the CDR3: TGTGCCAGCAGTTACCTAACAGGGTTTGGGAATGAAAAACTGTTTTTT.

This chain links TRBV30 with TRBJ2-3; D unclear. Germline CDR1 is GTSNPN and CDR2 is SVGIG (reference sequence). Trimming left V 3 bases short and J 3 bases short, with 4 bases between. The CDR3 runs 11 residues. Here the CDR3 DNA reads TGTGCCTGGAGGGGGACAGATACGCAGTATTTT. This encodes CAWRGTDTQYF.

This CDR3 is CASSLFRAVTEAFF. CDR3 coding DNA: TGTGCCAGCAGTTTATTCAGGGCAGTCACTGAAGCTTTCTTT. The V and J genes are TRBV28 and TRBJ1-1, with D perhaps matching TRBD1 (5 bases). Trimming removed 1 base from V and 4 bases from J, with 10 bases in between. The CDR3 runs to 14 residues. Germline CDR1 MDHEN, CDR2 SYDVKM.

CDR3 bases: TGTGCCAGCTCACCCAGCCGGGAGGGTTCCACTGAAGCTTTCTTT. Translation: CASSPSREGSTEAFF. The chain combines TRBV18 with TRBJ1-1, with D uncertain. V was cut by 3 bases and J by 4 bases, with 15 bases left in between. This CDR3 is 15 amino acids long. Germline V lookup: CDR1 KGHSH, CDR2 LQKENI.

This rearrangement joins TRBV20-1 to TRBJ2-5, with D unresolved. The CDR3 spans 11 residues. The germline CDR1 and CDR2 sequences are DFQATT and SNEGSKA (reference sequence). The DNA of the CDR3 is TGCAGCACCCAGGCCGGGGAGACCCAGTACTTC. Translating gives CSTQAGETQYF.

This chain uses TRBV6-1 with TRBJ2-1; 7 positions match TRBD1. CDR3 length equals 14 residues. Looked up from germline, CDR1 is MNHNS and CDR2 is SASEGT. Trimming cost V 4 bases and J 3 bases; bases outside gene matches: 3. The CDR3 is CASSVSGGYNEQFF. Written as DNA, the CDR3 is TGTGCCAGCAGTGTATCAGGGGGCTACAATGAGCAGTTCTTC.

The CDR3 DNA reads as TGTGCCAGCAGCCCCGGGACGTTCTGGACGGAGACCCAGTACTTC. This gives the protein CASSPGTFWTETQYF. The J gene is TRBJ2-5, the V gene TRBV27; TRBD1 or TRBD2 may be the D gene (5 bases each). Trimming took off 6 bases at V and 5 bases at J, with 19 bases between the two ends. From germline, CDR1 is MNHEY and CDR2 SMNVEV (reference sequence). The CDR3 contains 15 residues.

This clone was found a few times. The V gene is TRBV10-1, the J gene TRBJ2-7; D remains ambiguous. Trimming took off 4 bases at V and 1 base at J, with 5 bases between the two ends. This CDR3 has 12 amino acids. The germline gives CDR1 WNHNN, CDR2 SYGVQD (reference sequence). DNA of the CDR3: TGCGCCAGCAGTGTCCAATCCTACGAGCAGTACTTC. Amino acids: CASSVQSYEQYF.

J is TRBJ2-1 and V is TRBV11-2; a weak D match, TRBD1 (5 bases). The germline V gene has CDR1 SGHAT and CDR2 FQNNGV. Trimming removed 1 base at V and 4 bases at J, with 5 bases between. CDR3 size: 13 residues. The CDR3 spells CASSLGQYNEQFF. The CDR3 DNA is TGTGCCAGCAGCTTAGGACAGTACAATGAGCAGTTCTTC.

The chain couples TRBV28 to TRBJ1-5, with no clear D. In germline, CDR1 is MDHEN, CDR2 SYDVKM. V lost 7 bases, J lost 11 bases, and 21 bases lay in between. CDR3 size: 14 residues. CDR3 sequence: CASNHQAESRSQHF. DNA for the CDR3: TGTGCCAGCAATCATCAGGCGGAAAGTAGGTCCCAGCATTTT.

This chain joins TRBV6-5 and TRBJ1-6; TRBD1 agrees at 9 bases. This CDR3 spans 14 amino acids. The V segment lost 6 bases and the J segment 10 bases; nucleotides outside the gene matches: 7. The germline V gene has CDR1 MNHEY and CDR2 SVGAGI. Here the CDR3 DNA reads TGTGCCAGCAGGCTGGACAGGGGTGGATCACCCCTCCACTTT. Its protein product is CASRLDRGGSPLHF.

The chain combines TRBV19 with TRBJ2-3, with 10 bases fitting TRBD1. With 4 bases clipped from V and 1 base from J, the junction kept 2 bases outside the gene matches. Germline CDR1 and CDR2: LNHDA and SQIVND (reference sequence). The CDR3 runs to 15 residues. CDR3 DNA: TGTGCCAGTAGTAGAGGGACAGGGGGCACAGATACGCAGTATTTT. Translated: CASSRGTGGTDTQYF.

This clone showed up just a few times. The chain is built from TRBV7-9 and TRBJ1-4, with unresolved D. V lost 11 bases, J lost 6 bases, and 16 bases lay in between. The V gene's germline CDR1 is SEHNR and CDR2 FQNEAQ (reference sequence). This CDR3 region has 13 residues. The CDR3, as DNA: TGTGCCGGGCGGCAGTGGGCAGATGAAAAACTGTTTTTT. It yields the protein CAGRQWADEKLFF.

This sequence joins TRBV6-1 and TRBJ2-1, with unresolved D. The CDR3 is made up of 12 amino acids. Trimming left V 4 bases short and J 10 bases short, with 11 bases between. CDR1 is MNHNS, CDR2 SASEGT, per germline. CDR3 coding DNA: TGTGCCAGCAGTGTGTGGGGATTCGAGCAGTTCTTC. Residues: CASSVWGFEQFF.

The gene calls are TRBV11-2 and TRBJ2-1; 8 bases align to TRBD2. CDR3 length: 18 amino acids. V was clipped by 3 bases and J by 3 bases; unmatched bases: 13. The V gene's germline CDR1 is SGHAT and CDR2 FQNNGV. The CDR3 protein is CASSFRSAAGGIYNEQFF. The CDR3 DNA reads TGTGCCAGCAGCTTTAGATCCGCGGCGGGGGGTATCTACAATGAGCAGTTCTTC.

This chain links TRBV15 with TRBJ2-5, with 8 bases matching TRBD1. Germline assignment: CDR1 LNHNV and CDR2 YYDKDF (reference sequence). The CDR3 runs to 15 residues. Trimming took 4 bases from V and 4 from J; bases not matched to a gene: 8. CDR3 residues: CATSNPTGAGETQYF. Written as DNA, the CDR3 is TGTGCCACCAGCAACCCGACAGGGGCGGGAGAGACCCAGTACTTC.

V and J are TRBV27 and TRBJ2-7; D is unclear. The V end was cut by 5 bases, the J end by 2 bases, with 19 bases between. Germline values: CDR1 MNHEY, CDR2 SMNVEV (reference sequence). CDR3 length: 16 amino acids. The CDR3 here is CASSPHGALPPYEQYF. The CDR3 region has the DNA TGTGCCAGCAGTCCCCACGGAGCGCTACCCCCCTACGAGCAGTACTTC.

This clone was counted only a few times. CDR3 in amino acids: CASKPARGPGSYEQYF. CDR3 bases: TGTGCCAGCAAGCCAGCCCGGGGCCCTGGCTCCTACGAGCAGTACTTC. The J gene is TRBJ2-7, the V gene TRBV7-6; D might be TRBD1 or TRBD2, each matching 5 bases. Trimming removed 7 bases from V and 0 bases from J, with 19 bases in between. This CDR3 region has 16 residues. From germline, CDR1 is SGHVS and CDR2 FNYEAQ.

This clone appeared a few times. This sequence joins TRBV10-3 and TRBJ1-3, with TRBD1 as a possible D gene (5 bases). This CDR3 is built from 15 residues. Germline V gives CDR1 ENHRY, CDR2 SYGVKD. The V end lost 3 bases, the J end lost 0 bases, and 9 bases lay between the germline ends. CDR3 sequence reads: CAISEQVGSGNTIYF. The CDR3 DNA follows: TGTGCCATCAGTGAACAGGTTGGCTCTGGAAACACCATATATTTT.